This TCR beta chain was sequenced in a study of control samples from healthy donors and cancer patients. The junction had 7 bases not matched to a gene; V was cut back by 2 bases and J by 1 base. The germline V gene encodes CDR1 SNHLY and CDR2 FYNNEI. This CDR3 is built from 17 residues. Only in-frame clones appear in the TCRdb table, and some are missing; sequencing was by immunoSEQ multiplex PCR. The sample records tens of thousands of clones, over 70% being singletons. The chain joins TRBV2 to TRBJ2-5, with 10 bases fitting TRBD2. Sequences were obtained from blood. This TCR was sampled from a man aged 65-85 years in good health. This CDR3 reads CASSERGSGRIQETQYF. CDR3 DNA: TGTGCCAGCAGTGAACGGGGTAGCGGGAGGATCCAAGAGACCCAGTACTTC.